The 14 T cell receptor beta chains reported below all come from one sample, sequenced in a study of radiotherapy plus CTLA-4 blockade in lung cancer. Measured with immunoSEQ multiplex PCR; TCRdb has only the in-frame clones, and not every one. The table includes roughly 70,000 clones, roughly 91% detected once. The input for sequencing was peripheral blood, taken from a patient treated with radiotherapy plus ipilimumab. Receptors were obtained from a human donor with non-small cell lung cancer that progressed on radiotherapy plus ipilimumab.

The rearrangement joins TRBV7-2 to TRBJ2-3; D gene ambiguous. Per the germline V gene, CDR1 is SGHTA and CDR2 is FQGNSA. The CDR3 has 13 amino acids. Deletions cut 3 bases from V and 1 base from J, with 5 bases between. CDR3 protein: CASSFARTDTQYF. For the CDR3, the DNA is TGTGCCAGCAGCTTTGCGCGCACAGATACGCAGTATTTT.

In its sample, this clone was seen once. CDR3 coding DNA: TGTGCCAGCAGCCAAGATCGGCGAGAGCAGTTCTTC. Amino acids: CASSQDRREQFF. This chain connects TRBV4-2 to TRBJ2-1; no reliable D call. V dropped 0 bases and J dropped 10 bases, with 7 bases sitting between them. This CDR3 has 12 residues. Germline assignment: CDR1 LGHNA and CDR2 YNFKEQ.

This clone has just one count. The gene calls are TRBV20-1 and TRBJ2-7; D remains unclear. From germline, CDR1 is DFQATT and CDR2 SNEGSKA (reference sequence). The V gene lost 5 bases and the J gene lost 0 bases, with 2 bases spanning the gap. The CDR3 covers 10 residues. CDR3 in amino acids: CSAVSYEQYV. CDR3 sequence (DNA): TGCAGTGCTGTCTCCTACGAGCAGTACGTC.

J is TRBJ2-7 and V is TRBV4-1; D possibly matches TRBD1 or TRBD2 (6 bases each). Germline loops: CDR1 MGHRA, CDR2 YSYEKL. V was pared by 3 bases and J by 4 bases, with 19 bases between. This CDR3 comprises 16 residues. The CDR3 spells CASSHGTGGLLYEQYF. DNA of the CDR3: TGCGCCAGCAGCCATGGGACCGGGGGCCTTTTGTACGAGCAGTACTTC.

The genes are TRBV19 and TRBJ2-7; D gene uncertain. Germline lookup yields CDR1 LNHDA and CDR2 SQIVND (reference sequence). The V gene lost 3 bases and the J gene lost 1 base, with 7 bases spanning the gap. The CDR3 sequence is 13 residues long. The CDR3 is CASSIGESYEQYV. In DNA, the CDR3 is TGTGCCAGTAGTATTGGGGAATCCTACGAGCAGTACGTC.

This sequence joins TRBV5-6 and TRBJ1-1; no definite D call. Germline CDR1 is SGHDT and CDR2 is YYEEEE. V lost 1 base and J 0 bases, leaving 10 bases between the germline ends. This CDR3 has 15 residues. The CDR3 region has the DNA TGTGCCAGCAGCTTGAATCCGGGTTTGAACACTGAAGCTTTCTTT. Translating it yields CASSLNPGLNTEAFF.

This rearrangement joins TRBV2 to TRBJ2-7, with D perhaps matching TRBD2 (5 bases). This CDR3 contains 15 residues. Trimming took 2 bases from V and 2 from J, leaving 13 bases between them. Germline V gene lookup returns CDR1 SNHLY and CDR2 FYNNEI. CDR3 coding DNA: TGTGCCAGCAGTGAAACCTCGACGAGGGCCTACGAGCAGTACTTC. Amino acid sequence: CASSETSTRAYEQYF.

This clone was recorded once. The chain is built from TRBV7-6 and TRBJ2-1; TRBD2 matches at 13 bases. J lost 7 bases, V lost 4 bases, and 7 bases had no gene match. This CDR3 comprises 16 residues. Germline V gene lookup returns CDR1 SGHVS and CDR2 FNYEAQ. Here the CDR3 DNA reads TGTGCCAGCAGCTGGACTAGCGGGAGTGTGGAAAATGAGCAGTTCTTC. This codes for CASSWTSGSVENEQFF.

The genes are TRBV6-6 and TRBJ2-1; D not resolved. The CDR3 consists of 11 residues. Germline V gives CDR1 MNHNY, CDR2 SVGAGI (reference sequence). Deletions cut 6 bases from V and 7 bases from J, with 7 bases between. The CDR3 nucleotides read TGTGCCAGCAGCCCAAATAATGAGCAGTTCTTC. Protein product: CASSPNNEQFF.

The J gene is TRBJ2-1, the V gene TRBV30; tentative D call: TRBD1 (6 bases). The ends were cut back, 2 bases at V and 6 bases at J, with 11 bases in the middle. This CDR3 contains 13 residues. Germline loops: CDR1 GTSNPN, CDR2 SVGIG (reference sequence). As DNA, the CDR3 is TGTGCCTGGAGTTATCTCAGGGGCAATGAGCAGTTCTTC. It specifies CAWSYLRGNEQFF.

V gene TRBV30 combines with J gene TRBJ1-1; D gene uncertain. Germline CDR1 and CDR2: GTSNPN and SVGIG (reference sequence). The CDR3 runs to 13 residues. V lost 3 bases and J lost 3, with 11 bases in between. CDR3 nucleotides: TGTGCCTGGAGGAAGCTGGGGTACACTGAAGCTTTCTTT. This sequence encodes CAWRKLGYTEAFF.

This clone was observed a single time. This sequence joins TRBV5-1 and TRBJ1-5, with D perhaps TRBD1 (5 bases). CDR3 length: 15 residues. The V gene's germline CDR1 is SGHRS and CDR2 YFSETQ. The V end was cut by 0 bases, the J end by 5 bases, with 12 bases between. The CDR3 is CASSLDGREHQPQHF. The CDR3 DNA follows: TGCGCCAGCAGCTTGGATGGCAGGGAGCATCAGCCCCAGCATTTT.

This clone appeared a few times. The J gene is TRBJ2-7, the V gene TRBV18; 7 bases fit TRBD2. V lost 6 bases, J lost 2 bases, and 7 bases stayed unmatched. CDR1 and CDR2 (germline): KGHSH, LQKENI. There are 14 residues in the CDR3. This chain's CDR3 is CASSPTSVPYEQYV. The CDR3 nucleotides are TGTGCCAGCTCGCCCACTAGCGTTCCCTACGAGCAGTACGTC.

The genes are TRBV10-1 and TRBJ2-2; D is unclear. Germline V gene data show CDR1 as WNHNN and CDR2 as SYGVQD (reference sequence). V lost 0 bases to trimming and J lost 6 bases, with 14 bases between them. The CDR3 length is 16 residues. DNA of the CDR3: TGCGCCAGCAGTGAGTCAAGGATCGGCTATTCCGGGGAGCTGTTTTTT. Encoded protein: CASSESRIGYSGELFF.